This T cell receptor (beta chain) was observed in a study of siplizumab effects on memory and regulatory T cells. The CDR3 runs to 12 residues. Germline CDR1 MNHNY, CDR2 SVGAGI (reference sequence). Trimming stripped 7 bases from V and 5 bases from J, with 9 bases between. The study, taken as a whole, reports: The authors could not assign a naive or memory phenotype to roughly 75-95% of proliferating CD4+ or CD8+ clones. Unstimulated subsets captured only a minor fraction of alloreactive clones. In siplizumab conditions, mappable alloreactive CD4+ clones averaged about 69% Treg-derived, against 26.9% in controls.

The assay looked at some 9.8 x 10^4 TCR templates in each sample. TCRdb's copy holds only in-frame clones and misses some; the assay was immunoSEQ multiplex PCR. The sample includes under 140,000 clones, around 90% seen only once; the top ten take 1.3%. With respect to this clone: Antigen unknown.

The TCR originated in a human donor in good health. The sample was CD4+ T cells sorted from blood. This chain links TRBV6-6 with TRBJ2-1, with D perhaps given as TRBD1 or TRBD2 (5 bases each). The CDR3 here is CASMRGNNEQFF. In DNA form, the CDR3 reads TGTGCCAGCATGAGGGGAAACAATGAGCAGTTCTTC.